This TCR beta chain was sequenced in a study of blood T cell repertoires in COVID-19. The wider study: PBMCs, B-cell-depleted T cells, or T cells provided the cDNA or gDNA that made up the material.

Clones were read by immunoSEQ multiplex PCR, and TCRdb kept only the in-frame ones, dropping some. Among under 300,000 clones listed, roughly nine tenths were seen once. CDR3 length: 12 amino acids. Deletions cut 3 bases from V and 11 bases from J, with 10 bases between. Sequencing was performed on PBMCs or T cells enriched from blood (not recorded which). The source is a woman younger than 30 who had recovered from COVID-19. V gene TRBV12-3 or TRBV12-4 combines with J gene TRBJ1-4, with D hard to call. CDR3 nucleotide sequence: TGTGCCAGCAGTTTTAGAACCCTCAAACTGTTTTTT. Its protein product is CASSFRTLKLFF.